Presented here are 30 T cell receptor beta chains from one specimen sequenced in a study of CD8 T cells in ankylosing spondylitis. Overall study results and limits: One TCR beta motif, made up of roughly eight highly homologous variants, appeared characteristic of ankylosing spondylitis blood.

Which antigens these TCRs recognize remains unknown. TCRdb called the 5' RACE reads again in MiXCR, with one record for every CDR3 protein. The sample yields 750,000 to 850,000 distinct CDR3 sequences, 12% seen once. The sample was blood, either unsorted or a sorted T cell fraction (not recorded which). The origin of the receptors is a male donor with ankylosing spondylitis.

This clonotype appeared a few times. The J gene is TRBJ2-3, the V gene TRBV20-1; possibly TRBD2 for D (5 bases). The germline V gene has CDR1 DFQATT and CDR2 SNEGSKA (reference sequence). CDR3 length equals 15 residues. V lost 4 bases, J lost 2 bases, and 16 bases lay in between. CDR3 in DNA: TGCAGTGCTACCCCCCCTAGCCCCTACACAGATACGCAGTATTTT. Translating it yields CSATPPSPYTDTQYF.

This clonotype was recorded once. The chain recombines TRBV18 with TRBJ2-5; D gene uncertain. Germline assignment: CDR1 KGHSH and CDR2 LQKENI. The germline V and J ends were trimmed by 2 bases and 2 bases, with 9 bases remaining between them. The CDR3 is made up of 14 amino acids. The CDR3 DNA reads TGTGCCAGCTCACCAGGCACCTGTCAAGAGACCCAGTACTTC. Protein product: CASSPGTCQETQYF.

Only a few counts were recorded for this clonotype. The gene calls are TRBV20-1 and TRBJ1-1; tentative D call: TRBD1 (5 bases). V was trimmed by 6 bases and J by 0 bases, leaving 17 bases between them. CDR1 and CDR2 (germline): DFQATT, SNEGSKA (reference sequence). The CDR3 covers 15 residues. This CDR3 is CSAPSRGSMNTEAFF. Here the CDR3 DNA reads TGCAGTGCACCCTCGAGGGGATCGATGAACACTGAAGCTTTCTTT.

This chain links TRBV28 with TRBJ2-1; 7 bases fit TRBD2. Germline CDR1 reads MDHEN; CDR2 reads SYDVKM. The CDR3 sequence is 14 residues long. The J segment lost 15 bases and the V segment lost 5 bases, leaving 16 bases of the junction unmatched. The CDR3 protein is CASSPRGGREPLFF. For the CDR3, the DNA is TGTGCCAGCAGTCCCCGAGGAGGGCGGGAGCCTCTGTTCTTC.

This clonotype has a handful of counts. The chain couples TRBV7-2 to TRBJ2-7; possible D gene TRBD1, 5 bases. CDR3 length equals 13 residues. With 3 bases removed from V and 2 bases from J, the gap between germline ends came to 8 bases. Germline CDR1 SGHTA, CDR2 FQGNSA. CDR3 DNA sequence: TGTGCCAGCAGCTTCTGGGGCCCCTACGAGCAGTACTTC. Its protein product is CASSFWGPYEQYF.

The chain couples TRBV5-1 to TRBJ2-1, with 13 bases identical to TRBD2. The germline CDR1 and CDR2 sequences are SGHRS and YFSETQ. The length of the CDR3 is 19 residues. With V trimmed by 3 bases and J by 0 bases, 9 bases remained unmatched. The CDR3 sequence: CASSSTGTSGISSYNEQFF. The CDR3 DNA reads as TGCGCCAGCAGCTCCACCGGGACTAGCGGGATCAGCTCCTACAATGAGCAGTTCTTC.

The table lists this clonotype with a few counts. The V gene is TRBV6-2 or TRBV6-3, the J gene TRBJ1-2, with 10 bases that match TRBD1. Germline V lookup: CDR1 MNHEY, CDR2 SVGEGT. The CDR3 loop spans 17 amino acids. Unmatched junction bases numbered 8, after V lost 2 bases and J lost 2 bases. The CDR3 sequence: CASSYPGTGDLNYGYTF. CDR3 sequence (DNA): TGTGCCAGCAGTTACCCCGGGACAGGGGACCTCAACTATGGCTACACCTTC.

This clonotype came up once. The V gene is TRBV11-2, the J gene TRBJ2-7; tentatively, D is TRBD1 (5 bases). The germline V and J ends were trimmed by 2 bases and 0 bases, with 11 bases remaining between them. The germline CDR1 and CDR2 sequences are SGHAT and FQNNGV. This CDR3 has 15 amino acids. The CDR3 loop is CASSLIWGSSYEQYF. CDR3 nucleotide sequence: TGTGCCAGCAGCTTAATCTGGGGCAGCTCCTACGAGCAGTACTTC.

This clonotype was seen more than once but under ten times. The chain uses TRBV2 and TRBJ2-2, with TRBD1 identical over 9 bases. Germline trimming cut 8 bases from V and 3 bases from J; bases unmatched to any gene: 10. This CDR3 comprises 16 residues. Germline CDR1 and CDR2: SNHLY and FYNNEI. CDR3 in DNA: TGTGCCAGCTTCCCCGGACAGGGGCGGGACACCGGGGAGCTGTTTTTT. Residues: CASFPGQGRDTGELFF.

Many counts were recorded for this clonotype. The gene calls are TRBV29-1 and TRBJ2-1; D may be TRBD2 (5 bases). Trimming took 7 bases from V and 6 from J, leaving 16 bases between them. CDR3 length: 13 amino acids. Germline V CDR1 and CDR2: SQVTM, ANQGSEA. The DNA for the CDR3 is TGCAGCGCGTCAATCTTGGACTTCAATGAGCAGTTCTTC. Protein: CSASILDFNEQFF.

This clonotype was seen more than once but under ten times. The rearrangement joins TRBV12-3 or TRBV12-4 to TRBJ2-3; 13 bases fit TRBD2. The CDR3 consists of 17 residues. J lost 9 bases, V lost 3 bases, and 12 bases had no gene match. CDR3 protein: CASSFPTSGGGPGTQYF. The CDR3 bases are TGTGCCAGCAGTTTCCCAACTAGCGGGGGGGGGCCCGGCACGCAGTATTTT.

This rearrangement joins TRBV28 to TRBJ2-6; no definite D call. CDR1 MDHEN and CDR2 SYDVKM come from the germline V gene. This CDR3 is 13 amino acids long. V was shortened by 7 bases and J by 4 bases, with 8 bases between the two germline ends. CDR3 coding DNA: TGTGCCAGCACCTATCCCGGGGCCAACGTCCTGACTTTC. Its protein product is CASTYPGANVLTF.

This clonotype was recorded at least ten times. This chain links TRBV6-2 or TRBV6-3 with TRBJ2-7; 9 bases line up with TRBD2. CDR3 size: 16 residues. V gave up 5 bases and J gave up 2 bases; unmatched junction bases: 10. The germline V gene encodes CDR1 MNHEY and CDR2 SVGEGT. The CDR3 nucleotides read TGTGCCAGCAGTATAGCGGGGGCCGCTCCTCCCTACGAGCAGTACTTC. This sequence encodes CASSIAGAAPPYEQYF.

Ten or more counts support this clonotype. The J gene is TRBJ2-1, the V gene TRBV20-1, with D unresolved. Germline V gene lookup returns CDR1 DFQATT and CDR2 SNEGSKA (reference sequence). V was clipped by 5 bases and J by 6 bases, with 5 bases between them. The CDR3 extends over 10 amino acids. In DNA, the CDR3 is TGCAGTGCTGTCCTCAATGAGCAGTTCTTC. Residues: CSAVLNEQFF.

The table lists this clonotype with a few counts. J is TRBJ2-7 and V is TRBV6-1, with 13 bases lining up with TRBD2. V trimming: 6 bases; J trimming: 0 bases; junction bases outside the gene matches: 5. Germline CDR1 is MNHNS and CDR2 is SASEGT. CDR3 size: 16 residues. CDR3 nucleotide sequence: TGTGCCAGCAGCCTTCGGACTAGCGGGAGCTCCTACGAGCAGTACTTC. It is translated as CASSLRTSGSSYEQYF.

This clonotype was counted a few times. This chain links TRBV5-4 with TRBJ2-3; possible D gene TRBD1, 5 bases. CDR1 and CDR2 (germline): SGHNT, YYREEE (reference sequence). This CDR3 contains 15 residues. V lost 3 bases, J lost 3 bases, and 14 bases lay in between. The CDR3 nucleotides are TGTGCCAGCAGCTCTCCCGGCGACAGTACAGATACGCAGTATTTT. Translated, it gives CASSSPGDSTDTQYF.

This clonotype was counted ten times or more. The CDR3 protein is CSVPGRNSYEQYF. The CDR3 bases are TGCAGCGTGCCTGGACGGAACTCCTACGAGCAGTACTTC. V is TRBV29-1 and J is TRBJ2-7; D not resolved. CDR1 and CDR2 from the germline V gene are SQVTM and ANQGSEA. Trimming left V 6 bases short and J 0 bases short, with 12 bases between. This CDR3 is built from 13 residues.

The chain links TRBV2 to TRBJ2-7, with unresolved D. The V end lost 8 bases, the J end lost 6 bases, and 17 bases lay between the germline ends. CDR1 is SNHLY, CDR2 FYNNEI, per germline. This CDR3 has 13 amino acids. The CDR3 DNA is TGTGCCAGCGGGCCAACACGTCCCTCCGAGCAGTACTTC. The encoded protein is CASGPTRPSEQYF.

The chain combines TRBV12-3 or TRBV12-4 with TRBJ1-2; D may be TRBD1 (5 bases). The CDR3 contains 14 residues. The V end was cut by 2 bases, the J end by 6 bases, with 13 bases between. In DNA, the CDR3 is TGTGCCAGCAGTTTAAGGGGTCAGATCAATGGCTACACCTTC. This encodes CASSLRGQINGYTF.

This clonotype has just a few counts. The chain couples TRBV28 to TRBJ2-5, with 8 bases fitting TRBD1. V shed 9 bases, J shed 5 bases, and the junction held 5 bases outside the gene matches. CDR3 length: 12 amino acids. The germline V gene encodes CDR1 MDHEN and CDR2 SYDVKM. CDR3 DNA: TGTGCCAGTCACGGACAGGGTGAGACCCAGTACTTC. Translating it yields CASHGQGETQYF.

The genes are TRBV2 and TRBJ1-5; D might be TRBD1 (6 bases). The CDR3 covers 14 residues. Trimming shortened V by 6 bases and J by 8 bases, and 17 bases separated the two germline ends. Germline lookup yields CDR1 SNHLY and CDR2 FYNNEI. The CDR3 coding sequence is TGTGCCAGCAGCCCCCAGGGAGGGGGTGAGCCCCAGCATTTT. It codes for CASSPQGGGEPQHF.

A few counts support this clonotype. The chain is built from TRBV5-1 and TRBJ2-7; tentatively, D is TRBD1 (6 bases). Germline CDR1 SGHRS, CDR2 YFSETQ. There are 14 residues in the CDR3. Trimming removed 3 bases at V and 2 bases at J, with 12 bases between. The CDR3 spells CASSSGTRTYEQYF. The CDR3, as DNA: TGCGCCAGCAGCTCGGGGACACGAACCTACGAGCAGTACTTC. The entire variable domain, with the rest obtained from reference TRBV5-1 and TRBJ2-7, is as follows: KAGVTQTPRYLIKTRGQQVTLSCSPISGHRSVSWYQQTPGQGLQFLFEYFSETQRNKGNFPGRFSGRQFSNSRSEMNVSTLELGDSALYLCASSSGTRTYEQYFGPGTRLTVT.

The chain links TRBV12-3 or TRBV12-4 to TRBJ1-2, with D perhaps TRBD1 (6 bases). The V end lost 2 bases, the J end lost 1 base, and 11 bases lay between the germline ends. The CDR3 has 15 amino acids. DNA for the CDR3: TGTGCCAGCAGTTTATCGGGGGCAATTAACTATGGCTACACCTTC. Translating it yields CASSLSGAINYGYTF.

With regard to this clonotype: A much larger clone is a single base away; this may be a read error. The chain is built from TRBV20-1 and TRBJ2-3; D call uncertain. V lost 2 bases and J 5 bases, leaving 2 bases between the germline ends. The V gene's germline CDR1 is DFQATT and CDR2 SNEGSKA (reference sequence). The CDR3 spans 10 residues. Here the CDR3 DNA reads TGCAGTGCTAGAAAAGATACGCAGTATTTT. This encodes CSARKDTQYF.

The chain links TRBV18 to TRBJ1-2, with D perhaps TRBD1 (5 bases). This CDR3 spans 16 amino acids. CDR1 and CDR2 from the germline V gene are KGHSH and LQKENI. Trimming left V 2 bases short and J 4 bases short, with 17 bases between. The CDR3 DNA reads TGTGCCAGCTCACCATATCAGGGAGCTATCCCCTATGGCTACACCTTC. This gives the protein CASSPYQGAIPYGYTF.

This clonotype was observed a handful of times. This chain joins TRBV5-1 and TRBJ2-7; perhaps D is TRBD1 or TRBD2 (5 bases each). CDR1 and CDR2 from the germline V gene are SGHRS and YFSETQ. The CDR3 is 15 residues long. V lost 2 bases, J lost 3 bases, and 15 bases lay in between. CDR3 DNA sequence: TGCGCCAGCAGCTTAGTGGGGACGGAACTCTACGAGCAGTACTTC. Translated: CASSLVGTELYEQYF.

CDR3 DNA: TGTGCCAGCAGTTTTAGTATGGTGGCAGGTACGAACAATGAGCAGTTCTTC. This translates into CASSFSMVAGTNNEQFF. V usage is TRBV12-3 or TRBV12-4 and J usage is TRBJ2-1; D is unclear. The CDR3 totals 17 residues. Deletions cut 3 bases from V and 5 bases from J, with 20 bases between.

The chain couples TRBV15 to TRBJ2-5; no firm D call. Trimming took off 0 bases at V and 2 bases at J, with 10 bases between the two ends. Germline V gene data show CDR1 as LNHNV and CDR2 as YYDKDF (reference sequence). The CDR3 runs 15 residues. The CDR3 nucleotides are TGTGCCACCAGCAGAGATCCCCTAGGACAAGAGACCCAGTACTTC. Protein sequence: CATSRDPLGQETQYF.

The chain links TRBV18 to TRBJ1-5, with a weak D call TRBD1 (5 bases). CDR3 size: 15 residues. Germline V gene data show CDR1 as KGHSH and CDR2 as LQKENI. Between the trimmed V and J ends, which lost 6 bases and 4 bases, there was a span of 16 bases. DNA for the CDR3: TGTGCCAGCTCCCCGGGCCGACAGCATAATCAGCCCCAGCATTTT. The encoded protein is CASSPGRQHNQPQHF.

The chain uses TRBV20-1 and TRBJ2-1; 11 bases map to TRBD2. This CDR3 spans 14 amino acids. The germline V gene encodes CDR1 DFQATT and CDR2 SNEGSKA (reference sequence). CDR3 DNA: TGCAGGCCTTATAGCGGGAGGGCCTACAATGAGCAGTTCTTC. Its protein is CRPYSGRAYNEQFF.